This entry features one TCR beta chain sequence. Germline V CDR1 and CDR2: SQVTM, ANQGSEA. V was clipped by 6 bases and J by 1 base, with 12 bases between them. The CDR3 totals 13 residues. The sample originates from a study of shared T cell receptors in the human thymus. Generated by immunoSEQ multiplex PCR, the TCRdb table keeps only in-frame clones and is missing some. The data contain roughly 700,000 clones, around nine tenths of them singletons. The sample was also linked to a second study, of human thymus T cells. That source adds: Surgeons resected thymus tissue during corrective heart surgery. An apparent bias in V and J gene usage was seen in thymic and blood repertoires.

The TCR originated in a boy in the first two years of life with a congenital heart defect. The sample comprised thymocytes. The chain employs TRBV29-1 and TRBJ2-5, with D maybe TRBD1 (6 bases). The CDR3, as DNA: TGCAGCGTCAACAGGGACCCCCAAGAGACCCAGTACTTC. Translating it yields CSVNRDPQETQYF.